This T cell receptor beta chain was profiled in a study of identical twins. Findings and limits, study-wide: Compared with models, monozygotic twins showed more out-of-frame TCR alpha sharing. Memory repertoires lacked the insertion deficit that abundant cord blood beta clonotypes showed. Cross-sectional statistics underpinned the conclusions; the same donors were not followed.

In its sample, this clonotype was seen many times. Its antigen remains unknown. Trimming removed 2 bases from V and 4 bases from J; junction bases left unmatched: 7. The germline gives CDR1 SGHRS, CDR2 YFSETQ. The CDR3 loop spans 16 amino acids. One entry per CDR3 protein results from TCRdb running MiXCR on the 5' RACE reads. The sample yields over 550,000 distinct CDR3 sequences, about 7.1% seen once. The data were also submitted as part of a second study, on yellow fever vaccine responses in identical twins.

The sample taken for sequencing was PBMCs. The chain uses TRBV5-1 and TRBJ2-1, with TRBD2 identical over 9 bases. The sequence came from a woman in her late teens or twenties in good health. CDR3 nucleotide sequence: TGCGCCAGCAGCTTCCTAGCGGGGACATCTTACAATGAGCAGTTCTTC. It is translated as CASSFLAGTSYNEQFF.